The 28 T cell receptor beta chains reported below all come from one sample, sequenced in a study of CD8+ T cells in alopecia areata. Treatment specified: oral pan-JAK inhibitor, 5-10 mg twice daily. Once RNA had been extracted, it was reverse transcribed into cDNA to act as the sequencing template. The protocol was immunoSEQ multiplex PCR, while the TCRdb copy is restricted to in-frame clones and leaves out a portion. The top ten clones hold approximately 25% of a sample with fewer than 150,000 clones, roughly four fifths of them seen once. The source was CD8+ T cells sorted from blood, collected at week 4, from a patient treated with tofacitinib. Source of these receptors: a human donor with alopecia areata.

This sequence joins TRBV27 and TRBJ2-2, with 12 nucleotides matching TRBD2. The germline CDR1 and CDR2 sequences are MNHEY and SMNVEV (reference sequence). Losses at the gene ends were 5 bases for V and 7 bases for J; bases not matched to a gene: 5. The CDR3 totals 15 residues. This CDR3 is CASSLAGGLGGELFF. The DNA for the CDR3 is TGTGCCAGCAGTCTAGCGGGGGGGCTTGGCGGGGAGCTGTTTTTT.

The V call is TRBV4-1, the J call TRBJ1-1; D is unclear. This CDR3 is 15 amino acids long. Between the trimmed V and J ends, which lost 0 bases and 0 bases, there was a span of 8 bases. Germline CDR1 is MGHRA and CDR2 is YSYEKL. The CDR3 DNA sequence: TGCGCCAGCAGCCAAGACCTCTTAATGAACACTGAAGCTTTCTTT. Translating it yields CASSQDLLMNTEAFF.

The J gene is TRBJ2-2, the V gene TRBV7-9, with TRBD1 matching 8 bases. The CDR3 spans 15 residues. The germline gives CDR1 SEHNR, CDR2 FQNEAQ (reference sequence). V lost 5 bases to trimming and J lost 2 bases; unmatched junction nucleotides: 4. CDR3 loop: CASSLRGRNTGELFF. CDR3 nucleotide sequence: TGTGCCAGCAGCCTCAGGGGGCGAAACACCGGGGAGCTGTTTTTT.

This clone came up once. CDR3 region: CASSQEWDKANYGYTF. As DNA, the CDR3 is TGCGCCAGCAGCCAAGAATGGGACAAAGCTAACTATGGCTACACCTTC. The chain employs TRBV4-3 and TRBJ1-2; D might be TRBD1 (6 bases). The length of the CDR3 is 16 residues. Per germline, CDR1 LGHNA and CDR2 YSLEER. V shed 0 bases and J shed 0 bases, with 11 bases lying between them.

The V and J genes are TRBV6-8 and TRBJ2-5; 7 bases are a match to TRBD2. V shed 0 bases, J shed 1 base, and the junction held 5 bases outside the gene matches. The CDR3 loop spans 16 amino acids. Germline CDR1 MNHGY, CDR2 SAAAGT. The DNA for the CDR3 is TGTGCCAGCAGTTACTCCCCCGGGACTACCCAAGAGACCCAGTACTTC. Translating it yields CASSYSPGTTQETQYF.

The CDR3 reads CASSVGANTGELFF. The CDR3 DNA follows: TGTGCCAGCAGTGTGGGAGCGAACACCGGGGAGCTGTTTTTT. The V call is TRBV25-1, the J call TRBJ2-2; TRBD2 might be the D (5 bases). CDR3 length: 14 residues. With 4 bases removed from V and 0 bases from J, the gap between germline ends came to 6 bases. Germline CDR1 reads MGHDK; CDR2 reads SYGVNS.

V usage is TRBV6-5 and J usage is TRBJ2-4; D ambiguous. CDR3 length equals 13 residues. V lost 5 bases and J lost 2, with 7 bases in between. CDR1 is MNHEY, CDR2 SVGAGI, per germline. Here the CDR3 reads CASSPGPKNIQYF. CDR3 DNA sequence: TGTGCCAGCAGTCCAGGCCCCAAAAACATTCAGTACTTC.

The chain employs TRBV5-1 and TRBJ2-5; D uncertain. The J call may be incorrect, as the DNA end agrees better with TRBJ2-7. The CDR3 totals 14 residues. Germline CDR1 is SGHRS and CDR2 is YFSETQ. The CDR3 sequence is CASSLEAGSYEQYF. CDR3 nucleotide sequence: TGCGCCAGCAGCTTGGAGGCCGGATCCTACGAGCAGTACTTC.

This chain joins TRBV9 and TRBJ2-1, with a tentative D call TRBD1 (6 bases). Trimming removed 3 bases at V and 6 bases at J, with 10 bases between. The CDR3 sequence is 13 residues long. In germline, CDR1 is SGDLS, CDR2 YYNGEE. CDR3 region: CASSGRGGNEQFF. The CDR3 nucleotides are TGTGCCAGCAGCGGAAGAGGGGGCAATGAGCAGTTCTTC.

This CDR3 reads CASSYLQGAREQYF. CDR3 coding DNA: TGTGCCAGCAGTTACCTACAGGGGGCACGGGAGCAGTACTTC. The V gene is TRBV6-5, the J gene TRBJ2-7; 9 nucleotides line up with TRBD1. With 2 bases clipped from V and 7 bases from J, the junction kept 6 bases outside the gene matches. The V gene's germline CDR1 is MNHEY and CDR2 SVGAGI. The CDR3 is 14 amino acids.

V is TRBV5-6 and J is TRBJ2-1; D not certain. Trimming took 1 base from V and 1 from J, leaving 6 bases between them. The length of the CDR3 is 14 residues. The V gene's germline CDR1 is SGHDT and CDR2 YYEEEE. The CDR3: CASSLMGSYNEQFF. In DNA form, the CDR3 reads TGTGCCAGCAGCTTGATGGGTTCCTACAATGAGCAGTTCTTC.

The chain has TRBV7-9 and TRBJ2-7, with 9 bases identical to TRBD1. This CDR3 is 15 amino acids long. Germline V CDR1 and CDR2: SEHNR, FQNEAQ (reference sequence). V trimming: 5 bases; J trimming: 4 bases; junction bases outside the gene matches: 9. DNA for the CDR3: TGTGCCAGCAGCCCCTTCGGGACAGGGTCGTACGAGCAGTACTTC. It translates to CASSPFGTGSYEQYF.

The chain joins TRBV29-1 to TRBJ2-3; no definite D call. The CDR3 length is 17 residues. The V gene's germline CDR1 is SQVTM and CDR2 ANQGSEA. Trimming stripped 3 bases from V and 1 base from J, with 20 bases between. CDR3 bases: TGCAGCGTTGAGTACGCCAGGCTGTCCGAGGGCACAGATACGCAGTATTTT. Amino acids: CSVEYARLSEGTDTQYF.

This sequence joins TRBV27 and TRBJ2-7, with 16 bases lining up with TRBD2. This CDR3 comprises 15 residues. J gave up 7 bases and V 8 bases, and 8 bases lay outside the gene matches. The germline gives CDR1 MNHEY, CDR2 SMNVEV (reference sequence). The CDR3 protein is CASWGLAGGLGEQYF. CDR3 in DNA: TGTGCCAGCTGGGGACTAGCGGGGGGGCTAGGAGAGCAGTACTTC.

With regard to this clone: The junction and the germline gene differ at one end; a read error may be behind it. DNA of the CDR3: TGTGCCAGCAGCCCCGGGACTAGCGACTCTTCCTTCAATGAGCAGTTCTTC. Protein: CASSPGTSDSSFNEQFF. This chain links TRBV9 with TRBJ2-1; 10 nucleotides match TRBD2. In germline, CDR1 is SGDLS, CDR2 YYNGEE. There are 17 residues in the CDR3.

The rearrangement links TRBV2 to TRBJ1-2; possibly TRBD1 for D (6 bases). Germline-derived CDR1 and CDR2 are SNHLY and FYNNEI. CDR3 size: 12 residues. V shed 6 bases and J shed 4 bases, with 9 bases lying between them. Written as DNA, the CDR3 is TGTGCCAGCAGAGGGACACCCTATGGCTACACCTTC. Protein product: CASRGTPYGYTF.

CDR3 region: CASSFLTGGNTIYF. CDR3 coding DNA: TGTGCCAGCAGCTTTTTGACAGGGGGAAACACCATATATTTT. This chain links TRBV5-4 with TRBJ1-3, with 7 bases fitting TRBD1. The CDR3 totals 14 residues. Unmatched junction bases numbered 3, after V lost 2 bases and J lost 4 bases. Germline assignment: CDR1 SGHNT and CDR2 YYREEE (reference sequence).

The rearrangement links TRBV7-9 to TRBJ2-3; 13 positions agree with TRBD2. V was clipped by 3 bases and J by 11 bases; unmatched bases: 11. Per germline, CDR1 SEHNR and CDR2 FQNEAQ (reference sequence). The CDR3 totals 16 residues. CDR3 in DNA: TGTGCCAGCAGCTTCGGGACTAGCGGGGTCGAGGCGGGGCAGTATTTT. Translation: CASSFGTSGVEAGQYF.

The chain links TRBV19 to TRBJ1-5, with 7 nucleotides matching TRBD1. Trimming cost V 1 base and J 9 bases; bases outside gene matches: 9. CDR1 and CDR2 (germline): LNHDA, SQIVND (reference sequence). The length of the CDR3 is 15 residues. In DNA form, the CDR3 reads TGTGCCAGTAGTATAGGGACAGGTTTGGGGTCGCCCCAGCATTTT. Amino acids: CASSIGTGLGSPQHF. The entire variable domain, with the rest obtained from reference TRBV19 and TRBJ1-5, is as follows: DGGITQSPKYLFRKEGQNVTLSCEQNLNHDAMYWYRQDPGQGLRLIYYSQIVNDFQKGDIAEGYSVSREKKESFPLTVTSAQKNPTAFYLCASSIGTGLGSPQHFGDGTRLSIL.

The rearrangement uses TRBV27 and TRBJ1-4; no clear D gene. Germline lookup yields CDR1 MNHEY and CDR2 SMNVEV (reference sequence). The CDR3 spans 12 residues. Trimming stripped 2 bases from V and 9 bases from J, with 7 bases between. CDR3 sequence reads: CASSLPGKKLFF. The CDR3 bases are TGTGCCAGCAGTTTACCAGGCAAAAAACTGTTTTTT. Full variable domain (remainder filled in from reference TRBV27 and TRBJ1-4): EAQVTQNPRYLITVTGKKLTVTCSQNMNHEYMSWYRQDPGLGLRQIYYSMNVEVTDKGDVPEGYKVSRKEKRNFPLILESPSPNQTSLYFCASSLPGKKLFFGSGTQLSVL.

The V gene is TRBV4-3, the J gene TRBJ1-1; D may be TRBD1 (5 bases). The CDR3 sequence is 14 residues long. CDR1 and CDR2 from the germline V gene are LGHNA and YSLEER. Trimming took 0 bases from V and 4 from J, leaving 9 bases between them. In DNA form, the CDR3 reads TGCGCCAGCAGCCAAGATGCAGGGACCACTGAAGCTTTCTTT. As protein: CASSQDAGTTEAFF.

This clone was seen once. The chain joins TRBV6-1 to TRBJ1-5, with unresolved D. The CDR3 loop spans 18 amino acids. Germline CDR1 reads MNHNS; CDR2 reads SASEGT. V was trimmed by 2 bases and J by 0 bases, leaving 17 bases between them. The DNA for the CDR3 is TGTGCCAGCAGTGAAATCCCCTCGACAACGTATAGCAATCAGCCCCAGCATTTT. It is translated as CASSEIPSTTYSNQPQHF.

This clone occurred a few times. J is TRBJ2-1 and V is TRBV7-6; 7 bases fit TRBD1. The length of the CDR3 is 18 residues. From germline, CDR1 is SGHVS and CDR2 FNYEAQ. Trimming at V came to 0 bases and at J to 2 bases, leaving 10 bases not matched to a gene. The CDR3 DNA is TGTGCCAGCAGCTTAGCCGTCGACAGGGCCGTTACCTACAATGAGCAGTTCTTC. As protein: CASSLAVDRAVTYNEQFF. Full variable domain (outside the CDR3, taken from reference TRBV7-6 and TRBJ2-1): GAGVSQSPRYKVTKRGQDVALRCDPISGHVSLYWYRQALGQGPEFLTYFNYEAQQDKSGLPNDRFSAERPEGSISTLTIQRTEQRDSAMYRCASSLAVDRAVTYNEQFFGPGTRLTVL.

The V call is TRBV27, the J call TRBJ2-2; D may correspond to TRBD1 or TRBD2 (6 bases each). V gave up 3 bases and J gave up 4 bases, with 9 bases separating them. The CDR3 covers 14 residues. Germline V CDR1 and CDR2: MNHEY, SMNVEV (reference sequence). Written as DNA, the CDR3 is TGTGCCAGCAGTTTCAAGGGGGGCACCGGGGAGCTGTTTTTT. As protein: CASSFKGGTGELFF.

The V and J genes are TRBV7-9 and TRBJ2-3; 7 bases fit TRBD2. Looked up from germline, CDR1 is SEHNR and CDR2 is FQNEAQ (reference sequence). The J segment lost 4 bases and the V segment lost 0 bases, leaving 16 bases of the junction unmatched. This CDR3 region has 19 residues. This CDR3 is CASSLAESGEVPLADTQYF. The CDR3 nucleotides read TGTGCCAGCAGCTTAGCGGAGAGCGGGGAGGTCCCGCTCGCAGATACGCAGTATTTT.

V and J are TRBV7-6 and TRBJ2-7; 7 nucleotides line up with TRBD2. Germline CDR1 reads SGHVS; CDR2 reads FNYEAQ. The CDR3 is 13 residues long. J gave up 6 bases and V 1 base, and 3 bases lay outside the gene matches. CDR3 region: CASSLGLALEQYF. For the CDR3, the DNA is TGTGCCAGCAGCTTAGGACTAGCTCTCGAGCAGTACTTC. The whole variable domain, filled in from reference TRBV7-6 and TRBJ2-7, reads GAGVSQSPRYKVTKRGQDVALRCDPISGHVSLYWYRQALGQGPEFLTYFNYEAQQDKSGLPNDRFSAERPEGSISTLTIQRTEQRDSAMYRCASSLGLALEQYFGPGTRLTVT.

The V call is TRBV4-3, the J call TRBJ2-7; D is possibly TRBD2 (5 bases). Trimming cost V 0 bases and J 3 bases, with 15 bases left between them. CDR1 and CDR2 from the germline V gene are LGHNA and YSLEER. The CDR3 loop spans 16 amino acids. CDR3 amino acids: CASSQEMSLANYEQYF. CDR3 nucleotides: TGCGCCAGCAGCCAAGAGATGTCCTTAGCGAACTACGAGCAGTACTTC.

The V call is TRBV7-2, the J call TRBJ2-7; no reliable D call. CDR3 length equals 13 residues. Germline CDR1 is SGHTA and CDR2 is FQGNSA. V lost 5 bases and J 1 base, leaving 9 bases between the germline ends. The CDR3 spells CASSQGASYEQYF. CDR3 nucleotide sequence: TGTGCCAGCAGCCAAGGCGCTTCCTACGAGCAGTACTTC.